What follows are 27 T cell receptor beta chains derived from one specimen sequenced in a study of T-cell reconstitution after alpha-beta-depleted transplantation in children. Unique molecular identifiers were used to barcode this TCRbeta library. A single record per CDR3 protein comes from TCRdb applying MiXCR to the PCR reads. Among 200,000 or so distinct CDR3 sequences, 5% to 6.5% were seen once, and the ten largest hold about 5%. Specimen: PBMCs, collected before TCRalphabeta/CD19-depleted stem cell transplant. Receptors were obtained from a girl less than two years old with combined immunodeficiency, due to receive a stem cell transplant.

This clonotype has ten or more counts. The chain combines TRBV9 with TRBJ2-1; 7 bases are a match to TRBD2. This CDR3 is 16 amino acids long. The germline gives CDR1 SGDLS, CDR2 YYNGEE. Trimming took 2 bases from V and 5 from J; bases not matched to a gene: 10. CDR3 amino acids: CASSVRDYGSHNEQFF. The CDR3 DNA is TGTGCCAGCAGCGTCCGGGACTATGGTTCGCACAATGAGCAGTTCTTC.

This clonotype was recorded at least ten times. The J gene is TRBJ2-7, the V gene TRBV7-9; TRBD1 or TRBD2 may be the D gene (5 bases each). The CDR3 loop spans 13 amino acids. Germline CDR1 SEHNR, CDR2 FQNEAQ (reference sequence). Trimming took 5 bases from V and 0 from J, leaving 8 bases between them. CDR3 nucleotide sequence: TGTGCCAGCAGCCGGGACGGCTCCTACGAGCAGTACTTC. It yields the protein CASSRDGSYEQYF.

The CDR3 protein is CSARGVFSGGGQPQHF. CDR3 coding DNA: TGCAGTGCTAGAGGGGTTTTTAGTGGGGGGGGTCAGCCCCAGCATTTT. J is TRBJ1-5 and V is TRBV20-1; D might be TRBD1 (5 bases). Germline V gene lookup returns CDR1 DFQATT and CDR2 SNEGSKA (reference sequence). The CDR3 sequence is 16 residues long. V was cut by 1 base and J by 6 bases, with 19 bases left in between.

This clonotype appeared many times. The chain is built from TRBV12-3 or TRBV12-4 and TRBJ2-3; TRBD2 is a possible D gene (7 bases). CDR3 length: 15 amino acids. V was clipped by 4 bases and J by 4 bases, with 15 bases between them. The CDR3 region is CASSSRGGGADTQYF. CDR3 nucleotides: TGTGCCAGCAGTTCCCGGGGCGGGGGCGCAGATACGCAGTATTTT.

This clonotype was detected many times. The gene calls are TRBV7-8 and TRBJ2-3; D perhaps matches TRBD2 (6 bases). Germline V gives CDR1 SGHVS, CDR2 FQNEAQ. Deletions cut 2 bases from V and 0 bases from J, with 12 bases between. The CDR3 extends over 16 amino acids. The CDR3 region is CASSLIRGTSTDTQYF. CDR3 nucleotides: TGTGCCAGCAGCTTAATTCGGGGGACTAGCACAGATACGCAGTATTTT.

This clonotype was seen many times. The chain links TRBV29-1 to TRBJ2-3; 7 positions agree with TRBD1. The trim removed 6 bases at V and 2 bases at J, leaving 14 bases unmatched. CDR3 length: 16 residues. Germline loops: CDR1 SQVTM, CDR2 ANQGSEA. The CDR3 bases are TGCAGCGTAATAGACAGGGACGTCTCTATCACAGATACGCAGTATTTT. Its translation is CSVIDRDVSITDTQYF.

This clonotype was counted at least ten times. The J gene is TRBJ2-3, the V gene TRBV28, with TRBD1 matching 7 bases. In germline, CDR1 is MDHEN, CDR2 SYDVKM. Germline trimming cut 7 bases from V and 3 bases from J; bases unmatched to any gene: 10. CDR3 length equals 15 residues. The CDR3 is CASTPGQPATDTQYF. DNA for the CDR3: TGTGCCAGCACCCCGGGACAGCCAGCGACAGATACGCAGTATTTT.

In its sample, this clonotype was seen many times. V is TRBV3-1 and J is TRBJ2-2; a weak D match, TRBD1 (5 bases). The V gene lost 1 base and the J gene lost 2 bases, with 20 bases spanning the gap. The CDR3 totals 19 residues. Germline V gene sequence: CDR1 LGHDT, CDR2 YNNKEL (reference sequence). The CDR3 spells CASSQVQGRQKPNTGELFF. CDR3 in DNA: TGTGCCAGCAGCCAAGTTCAGGGTCGACAGAAACCAAACACCGGGGAGCTGTTTTTT.

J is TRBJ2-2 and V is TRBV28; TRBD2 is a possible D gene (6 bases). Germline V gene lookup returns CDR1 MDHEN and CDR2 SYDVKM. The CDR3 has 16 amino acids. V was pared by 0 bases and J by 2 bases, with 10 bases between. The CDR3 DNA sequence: TGTGCCAGCAGTTTATGGGGGGGATTAAACACCGGGGAGCTGTTTTTT. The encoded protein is CASSLWGGLNTGELFF.

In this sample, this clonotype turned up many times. The CDR3 bases are TGTGCCAGCAGCCAATATATAGCGGGAGACAAAGAGCAGTACTTC. It yields the protein CASSQYIAGDKEQYF. The chain joins TRBV14 to TRBJ2-7; TRBD2 agrees at 9 bases. With V trimmed by 2 bases and J by 7 bases, 9 bases remained unmatched. The CDR3 is made up of 15 amino acids. The V gene's germline CDR1 is SGHDN and CDR2 FVKESK.

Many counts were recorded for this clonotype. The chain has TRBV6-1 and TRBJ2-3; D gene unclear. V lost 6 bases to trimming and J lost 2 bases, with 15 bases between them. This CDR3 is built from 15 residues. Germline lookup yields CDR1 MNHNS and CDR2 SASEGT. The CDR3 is CASSLAPPYTDTQYF. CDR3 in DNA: TGTGCCAGCAGCCTGGCCCCGCCTTACACAGATACGCAGTATTTT.

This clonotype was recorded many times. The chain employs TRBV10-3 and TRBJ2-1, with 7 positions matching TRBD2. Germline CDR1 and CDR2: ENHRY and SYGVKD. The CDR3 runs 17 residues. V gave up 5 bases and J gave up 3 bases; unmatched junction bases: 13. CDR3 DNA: TGTGCCATCAGTAACCTAAGAGGGCCTAGCGGCTACAATGAGCAGTTCTTC. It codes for CAISNLRGPSGYNEQFF.

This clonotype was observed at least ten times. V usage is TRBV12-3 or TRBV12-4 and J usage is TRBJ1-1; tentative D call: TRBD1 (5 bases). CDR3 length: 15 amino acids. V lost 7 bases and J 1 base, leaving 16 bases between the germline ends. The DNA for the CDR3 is TGTGCCAGCATCCCCCAGGTGGGGCGGAACACTGAAGCTTTCTTT. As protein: CASIPQVGRNTEAFF.

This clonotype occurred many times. The CDR3 DNA follows: TGTGCCAGCAGCCGGAACCGGGACTTAGTCACAGATACGCAGTATTTT. It encodes CASSRNRDLVTDTQYF. This chain links TRBV6-1 with TRBJ2-3; TRBD2 might be the D (6 bases). With 6 bases removed from V and 2 bases from J, the gap between germline ends came to 18 bases. The germline gives CDR1 MNHNS, CDR2 SASEGT. CDR3 length equals 16 residues.

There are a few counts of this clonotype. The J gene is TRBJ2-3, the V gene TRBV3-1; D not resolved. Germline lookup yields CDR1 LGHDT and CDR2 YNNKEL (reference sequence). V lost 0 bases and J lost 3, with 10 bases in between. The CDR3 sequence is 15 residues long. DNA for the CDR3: TGTGCCAGCAGCCAAGACCTAGTCAGAACAGATACGCAGTATTTT. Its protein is CASSQDLVRTDTQYF.

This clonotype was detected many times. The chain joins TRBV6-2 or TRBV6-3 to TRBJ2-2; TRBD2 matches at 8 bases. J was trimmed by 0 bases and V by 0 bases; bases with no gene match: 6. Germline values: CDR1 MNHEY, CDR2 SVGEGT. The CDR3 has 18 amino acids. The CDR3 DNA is TGTGCCAGCAGTTACTCCGTCACTAGCGGAGCGAACACCGGGGAGCTGTTTTTT. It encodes CASSYSVTSGANTGELFF.

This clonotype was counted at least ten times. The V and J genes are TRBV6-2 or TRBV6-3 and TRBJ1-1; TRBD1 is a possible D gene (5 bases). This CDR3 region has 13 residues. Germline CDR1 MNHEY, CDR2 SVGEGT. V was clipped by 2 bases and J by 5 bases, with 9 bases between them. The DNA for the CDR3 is TGTGCCAGCAGTTACGGGGAGGGGACTGAAGCTTTCTTT. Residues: CASSYGEGTEAFF.

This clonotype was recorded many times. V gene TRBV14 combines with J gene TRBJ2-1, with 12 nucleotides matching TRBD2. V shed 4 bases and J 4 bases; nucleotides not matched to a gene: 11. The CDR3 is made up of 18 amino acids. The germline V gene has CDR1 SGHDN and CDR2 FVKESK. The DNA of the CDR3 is TGTGCCAGCAGCCTAGAGCTAGCGGGAGGGCTAAGATACAATGAGCAGTTCTTC. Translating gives CASSLELAGGLRYNEQFF.

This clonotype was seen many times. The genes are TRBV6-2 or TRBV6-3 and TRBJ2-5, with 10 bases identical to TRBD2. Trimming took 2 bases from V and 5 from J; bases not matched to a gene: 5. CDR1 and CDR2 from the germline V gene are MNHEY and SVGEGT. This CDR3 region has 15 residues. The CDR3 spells CASSYELAGLETQYF. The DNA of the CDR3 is TGTGCCAGCAGTTACGAACTAGCGGGATTGGAGACCCAGTACTTC.

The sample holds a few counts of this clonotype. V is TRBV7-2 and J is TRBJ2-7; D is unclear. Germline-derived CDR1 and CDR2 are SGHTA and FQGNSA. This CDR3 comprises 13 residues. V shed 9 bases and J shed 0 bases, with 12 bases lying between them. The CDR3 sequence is CASISLTSYEQYF. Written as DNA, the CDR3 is TGTGCCAGTATTTCATTAACCTCCTACGAGCAGTACTTC.

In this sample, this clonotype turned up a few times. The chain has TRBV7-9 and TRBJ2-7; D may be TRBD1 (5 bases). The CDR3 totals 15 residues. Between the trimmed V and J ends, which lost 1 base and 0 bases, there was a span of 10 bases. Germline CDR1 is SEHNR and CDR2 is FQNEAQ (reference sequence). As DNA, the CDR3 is TGTGCCAGCAGCTTAGGGGTAGGGGCCTCCTACGAGCAGTACTTC. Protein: CASSLGVGASYEQYF.

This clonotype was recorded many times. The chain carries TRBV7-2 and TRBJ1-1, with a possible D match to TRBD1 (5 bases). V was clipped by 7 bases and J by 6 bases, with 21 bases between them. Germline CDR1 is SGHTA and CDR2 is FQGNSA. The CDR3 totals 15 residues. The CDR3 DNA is TGTGCCAGCACCAATATGCGGGGGGGTAAGGCTGAAGCTTTCTTT. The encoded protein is CASTNMRGGKAEAFF. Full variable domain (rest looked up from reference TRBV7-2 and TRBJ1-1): GAGVSQSPSNKVTEKGKDVELRCDPISGHTALYWYRQSLGQGLEFLIYFQGNSAPDKSGLPSDRFSAERTGGSVSTLTIQRTQQEDSAVYLCASTNMRGGKAEAFFGQGTRLTVV.

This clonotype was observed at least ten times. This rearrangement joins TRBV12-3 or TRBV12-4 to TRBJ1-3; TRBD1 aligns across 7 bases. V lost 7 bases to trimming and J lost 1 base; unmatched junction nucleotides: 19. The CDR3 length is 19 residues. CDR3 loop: CASKKGQLSNVPSGNTIYF. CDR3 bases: TGTGCCAGCAAGAAGGGACAGCTCTCTAACGTCCCATCTGGAAACACCATATATTTT.

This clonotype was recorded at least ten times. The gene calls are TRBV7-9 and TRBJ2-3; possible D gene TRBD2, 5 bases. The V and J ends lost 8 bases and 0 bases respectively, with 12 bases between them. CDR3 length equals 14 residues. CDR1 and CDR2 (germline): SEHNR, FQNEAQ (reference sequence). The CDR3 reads CASAGRVSTDTQYF. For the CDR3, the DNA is TGTGCCAGCGCCGGGCGGGTTAGCACAGATACGCAGTATTTT.

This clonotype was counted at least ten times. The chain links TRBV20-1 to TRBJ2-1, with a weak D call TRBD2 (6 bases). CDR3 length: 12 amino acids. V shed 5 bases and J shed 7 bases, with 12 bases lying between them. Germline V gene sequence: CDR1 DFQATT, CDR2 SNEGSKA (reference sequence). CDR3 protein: CSALAAANEQFF. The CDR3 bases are TGCAGTGCTTTAGCGGCAGCAAATGAGCAGTTCTTC.

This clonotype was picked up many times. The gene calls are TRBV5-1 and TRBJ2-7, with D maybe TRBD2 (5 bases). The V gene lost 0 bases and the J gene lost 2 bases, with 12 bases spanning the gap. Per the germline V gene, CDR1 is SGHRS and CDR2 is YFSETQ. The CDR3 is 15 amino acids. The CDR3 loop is CASSLESRDPYEQYF. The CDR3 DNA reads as TGCGCCAGCAGCTTGGAGTCGAGGGATCCCTACGAGCAGTACTTC.

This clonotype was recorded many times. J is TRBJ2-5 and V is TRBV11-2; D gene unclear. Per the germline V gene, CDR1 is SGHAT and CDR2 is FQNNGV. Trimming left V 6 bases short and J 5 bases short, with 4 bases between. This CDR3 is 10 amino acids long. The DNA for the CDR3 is TGTGCCAGCAGAGGGGAGACCCAGTACTTC. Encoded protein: CASRGETQYF.